These 18 T cell receptor beta chains share one sample of origin, sequenced in a study of shared clonotypes between healthy human individuals. Produced via immunoSEQ multiplex PCR; TCRdb's table is partial and in-frame only. Counted here are approximately 1.1 million clones, 78% occurring once; the ten biggest clones make up more than 0.5%. Input material: memory CD4+ T cells from PBMCs. Subset in this sample: CD45RA-negative fraction. These receptors were collected from a man between 18 and 29 years old in good health. Some clones in this sample may be carry-over from other donors' samples.

This rearrangement joins TRBV19 to TRBJ2-3; weak D call: TRBD2 (5 bases). There are 14 residues in the CDR3. Deletions cut 5 bases from V and 4 bases from J, with 13 bases between. Germline V lookup: CDR1 LNHDA, CDR2 SQIVND (reference sequence). In DNA, the CDR3 is TGTGCCAGTAGTGCCCGAGGGCGCTCAGATACGCAGTATTTT. Amino acid sequence: CASSARGRSDTQYF.

V is TRBV29-1 and J is TRBJ2-7, with 11 nucleotides matching TRBD1. This CDR3 is built from 14 residues. Trimming removed 7 bases from V and 3 bases from J; junction bases left unmatched: 8. Germline V gene lookup returns CDR1 SQVTM and CDR2 ANQGSEA. The CDR3 nucleotides read TGCAGCGCAACAAGGGGACAGGGGGTCTACGAGCAGTACTTC. Translating gives CSATRGQGVYEQYF.

This sequence joins TRBV6-5 and TRBJ1-1; D perhaps matches TRBD1 (5 bases). Germline V gene lookup returns CDR1 MNHEY and CDR2 SVGAGI. The CDR3 is 14 residues long. Trimming shortened V by 4 bases and J by 1 base, and 10 bases separated the two germline ends. CDR3 sequence reads: CASSFQGRNTEAFF. DNA of the CDR3: TGTGCCAGCAGTTTTCAGGGTCGGAACACTGAAGCTTTCTTT.

In its sample, this clone was seen a few times. This chain uses TRBV28 with TRBJ2-7, with 9 bases identical to TRBD2. The CDR3 contains 15 residues. J gave up 3 bases and V 6 bases, and 9 bases lay outside the gene matches. Germline assignment: CDR1 MDHEN and CDR2 SYDVKM. For the CDR3, the DNA is TGTGCCAGCAGCTCATCTAGCGGGGCGCTCTACGAGCAGTACTTC. This translates into CASSSSSGALYEQYF.

The chain is built from TRBV28 and TRBJ1-2, with 8 bases lining up with TRBD1. This CDR3 is built from 16 residues. Germline CDR1 is MDHEN and CDR2 is SYDVKM. The trim removed 7 bases at V and 8 bases at J, leaving 18 bases unmatched. The CDR3 DNA reads as TGTGCCAGCACCCTAGGGGACGCACGGGACAGGCGCGGCTACACCTTC. Protein product: CASTLGDARDRRGYTF.

J is TRBJ1-3 and V is TRBV6-5, with D unclear. The CDR3 totals 14 residues. The V and J ends lost 2 bases and 1 base respectively, with 6 bases between them. Germline V gene lookup returns CDR1 MNHEY and CDR2 SVGAGI. The CDR3 nucleotides read TGTGCCAGCAGTTACGGCCCATCTGGAAACACCATATATTTT. It codes for CASSYGPSGNTIYF.

This clone was seen once. The chain employs TRBV18 and TRBJ1-3; D remains unclear. Looked up from germline, CDR1 is KGHSH and CDR2 is LQKENI. Trimming shortened V by 3 bases and J by 1 base, and 13 bases separated the two germline ends. The length of the CDR3 is 16 residues. The DNA of the CDR3 is TGTGCCAGCTCACCGGGCAGTGCGCGGTCTGGAAACACCATATATTTT. Amino acid sequence: CASSPGSARSGNTIYF.

Remarks on this clone: Other DNA variants within this sample encode the same CDR3. The rearrangement joins TRBV10-3 to TRBJ2-7; 10 bases agree with TRBD2. With V trimmed by 6 bases and J by 4 bases, 6 bases remained unmatched. This CDR3 has 14 amino acids. The V gene's germline CDR1 is ENHRY and CDR2 SYGVKD. The CDR3 loop reads CAIRGLAGAYEQYF. CDR3 in DNA: TGTGCCATCAGGGGGCTAGCGGGAGCTTACGAGCAGTACTTC.

The V gene is TRBV4-3, the J gene TRBJ1-1; D unresolved. This CDR3 has 14 amino acids. The germline V gene encodes CDR1 LGHNA and CDR2 YSLEER. Trimming pared 0 bases from V and 5 bases from J, leaving 10 bases between. As DNA, the CDR3 is TGCGCCAGCAGCCAAGATCGGTGGGCGACTGAAGCTTTCTTT. Translated, it gives CASSQDRWATEAFF.

The rearrangement links TRBV6-5 to TRBJ2-5, with TRBD2 identical over 9 bases. The CDR3 totals 16 residues. CDR1 MNHEY and CDR2 SVGAGI come from the germline V gene. V trimming: 1 base; J trimming: 0 bases; junction bases outside the gene matches: 3. CDR3 sequence: CASSYLSSGNQETQYF. CDR3 in DNA: TGTGCCAGCAGTTACTTGTCTAGCGGGAACCAAGAGACCCAGTACTTC.

This clone was counted only a few times. The chain recombines TRBV5-1 with TRBJ2-1, with a weak D call TRBD1 (6 bases). Trimming removed 2 bases at V and 3 bases at J, with 15 bases between. CDR1 SGHRS and CDR2 YFSETQ come from the germline V gene. The CDR3 runs to 16 residues. CDR3 bases: TGCGCCAGCAGCTTCGGACAGTTTACGAGCTACAATGAGCAGTTCTTC. It is translated as CASSFGQFTSYNEQFF. Supplemented by reference TRBV5-1 and TRBJ2-1, the full variable domain reads KAGVTQTPRYLIKTRGQQVTLSCSPISGHRSVSWYQQTPGQGLQFLFEYFSETQRNKGNFPGRFSGRQFSNSRSEMNVSTLELGDSALYLCASSFGQFTSYNEQFFGPGTRLTVL.

The rearrangement joins TRBV2 to TRBJ2-1; D is ambiguous. Germline CDR1 is SNHLY and CDR2 is FYNNEI. This CDR3 is 15 amino acids long. Trimming took 8 bases from V and 0 from J, leaving 14 bases between them. CDR3 DNA: TGTGCCAGCCAGGAAACCCGGAGCTCCTACAATGAGCAGTTCTTC. Its translation is CASQETRSSYNEQFF.

A note on this clone: Distinct nucleotide sequences in the sample also encode this CDR3. The chain recombines TRBV14 with TRBJ2-7; D might be TRBD1 or TRBD2, each matching 5 bases. Trimming pared 3 bases from V and 2 bases from J, leaving 14 bases between. The CDR3 is 15 residues long. Germline CDR1 SGHDN, CDR2 FVKESK. The CDR3 coding sequence is TGTGCCAGCAGCCAGGGACGCTCGCCCCCCTACGAGCAGTACTTC. Amino acids: CASSQGRSPPYEQYF.

The rearrangement joins TRBV9 to TRBJ2-1, with 7 bases identical to TRBD2. Germline CDR1 SGDLS, CDR2 YYNGEE. This CDR3 has 16 residues. With 1 base clipped from V and 9 bases from J, the junction kept 13 bases outside the gene matches. The CDR3 is CASSVRGRATGVEQFF. CDR3 sequence (DNA): TGTGCCAGCAGCGTAAGAGGGAGGGCCACGGGGGTTGAGCAGTTCTTC.

This rearrangement joins TRBV20-1 to TRBJ2-1, with D unclear. From germline, CDR1 is DFQATT and CDR2 SNEGSKA (reference sequence). The ends were cut back, 6 bases at V and 6 bases at J, with 9 bases in the middle. The CDR3 is 11 residues long. DNA for the CDR3: TGCAGTGCGGTGGTTGTCAATGAGCAGTTCTTC. Translated: CSAVVVNEQFF.

V gene TRBV5-1 combines with J gene TRBJ2-3, with D tentatively TRBD1 (7 bases). The V end was cut by 4 bases, the J end by 5 bases, with 20 bases between. Germline loops: CDR1 SGHRS, CDR2 YFSETQ. This CDR3 contains 16 residues. Written as DNA, the CDR3 is TGCGCCAGCAGCGCGGGACAGCAATTGGGGGGAGATACGCAGTATTTT. Its protein is CASSAGQQLGGDTQYF.

This chain links TRBV4-2 with TRBJ2-3, with D maybe TRBD2 (6 bases). The germline V gene has CDR1 LGHNA and CDR2 YNFKEQ. Trimming shortened V by 1 base and J by 0 bases, and 14 bases separated the two germline ends. There are 17 residues in the CDR3. CDR3 nucleotide sequence: TGTGCCAGCAGCCAAGCCCCCATAGCGGCTAGCACAGATACGCAGTATTTT. Translated: CASSQAPIAASTDTQYF.

The chain links TRBV28 to TRBJ2-3; D unclear. The CDR3 has 12 amino acids. Per the germline V gene, CDR1 is MDHEN and CDR2 is SYDVKM. Between the trimmed V and J ends, which lost 5 bases and 2 bases, there was a span of 5 bases. CDR3 sequence (DNA): TGTGCCAGCAGTGTTAACACAGATACGCAGTATTTT. Residues: CASSVNTDTQYF.